Listed here are 2 T cell receptor beta chains from one sample, sequenced in a study of cytomegalovirus exposure and HLA in healthy donors. Researchers ran the PCR with 60 Vbeta and 13 Jbeta primers. Repertoires were generated with immunoSEQ multiplex PCR, while TCRdb's copy carries only in-frame clones and drops some. The sample records approximately 89,000 clones, around three quarters being singletons. Sequencing used PBMCs. The source of these receptors is a male donor in good health and CMV-seronegative.

In this sample, this clone turned up once. The rearrangement uses TRBV2 and TRBJ2-2; D is possibly TRBD1 (6 bases). Germline V CDR1 and CDR2: SNHLY, FYNNEI. Trimming pared 6 bases from V and 3 bases from J, leaving 14 bases between. The CDR3 has 15 amino acids. CDR3 coding DNA: TGTGCCAGCAGGTCGGGCAGGGGCTACACCGGGGAGCTGTTTTTT. Translated, it gives CASRSGRGYTGELFF. Using reference TRBV2 and TRBJ2-2 for the parts outside the CDR3, the full variable domain is EPEVTQTPSHQVTQMGQEVILRCVPISNHLYFYWYRQILGQKVEFLVSFYNNEISEKSEIFDDQFSVERPDGSNFTLKIRSTKLEDSAMYFCASRSGRGYTGELFFGEGSRLTVL.

This clone was detected a few times. This chain links TRBV7-3 with TRBJ1-1; D call uncertain. V was pared by 5 bases and J by 1 base, with 8 bases between. The germline gives CDR1 SGHTA, CDR2 FQGTGA. This CDR3 is 13 amino acids long. CDR3 nucleotide sequence: TGTGCCAGCAGCCCCGGTAGGAACACTGAAGCTTTCTTT. It encodes CASSPGRNTEAFF.